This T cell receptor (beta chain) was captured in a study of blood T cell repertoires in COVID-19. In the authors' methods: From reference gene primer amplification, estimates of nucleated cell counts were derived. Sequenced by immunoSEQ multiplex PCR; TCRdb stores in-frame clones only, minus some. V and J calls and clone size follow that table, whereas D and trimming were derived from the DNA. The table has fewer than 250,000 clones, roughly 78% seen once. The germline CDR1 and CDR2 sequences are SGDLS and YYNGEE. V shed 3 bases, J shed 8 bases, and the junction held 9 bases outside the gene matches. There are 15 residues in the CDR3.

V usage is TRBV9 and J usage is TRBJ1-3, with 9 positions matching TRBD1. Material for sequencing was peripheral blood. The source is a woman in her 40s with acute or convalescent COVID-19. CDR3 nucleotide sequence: TGTGCCAGCAGCGCTTACAGGGGGCTGAGCGACACCATATATTTT. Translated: CASSAYRGLSDTIYF.